The 25 T cell receptor beta chains given below trace back to one sample, sequenced in a study of preoperative IRX-2 immunotherapy in early breast cancer. Repertoires were generated with immunoSEQ multiplex PCR, while TCRdb's copy carries only in-frame clones and drops some. The sample yields 30,000 to 35,000 clones, roughly 95% seen once. Treatment given: preoperative locoregional IRX-2 cytokine immunotherapy. This sample was gathered from a patient treated with IRX-2 immunotherapy. Source of these receptors: a human donor with breast cancer.

This chain uses TRBV21-1 with TRBJ2-7; no DNA check was done on the table's D call, TRBD1. TRBV21-1 is flagged as a pseudogene. This CDR3 region has 14 residues. The DNA for the CDR3 is TGTGCCAGCAGGAACGGACAGGGGCCTTACGAGCAGTACTTC. Protein product: CASRNGQGPYEQYF.

J is TRBJ2-3 and V is TRBV4-2; TRBD2 matches 9 bases. Germline trimming cut 1 base from V and 2 bases from J; bases unmatched to any gene: 7. Germline lookup yields CDR1 LGHNA and CDR2 YNFKEQ. The CDR3 sequence is 17 residues long. CDR3 DNA: TGTGCCAGCAGCCAAGCGGAGGCGGGGGGGCACACAGATACGCAGTATTTT. Protein: CASSQAEAGGHTDTQYF.

The chain joins TRBV28 to TRBJ2-1; the D gene is possibly TRBD2 (6 bases). Between the trimmed V and J ends, which lost 7 bases and 7 bases, there was a span of 14 bases. The CDR3 has 13 amino acids. CDR1 and CDR2 from the germline V gene are MDHEN and SYDVKM. CDR3 bases: TGTGCCAGCACCCAGGGAGGACGAAATGAGCAGTTCTTC. Residues: CASTQGGRNEQFF.

This clone occurred once. The chain joins TRBV7-8 to TRBJ1-2; 8 bases fit TRBD1. Germline loops: CDR1 SGHVS, CDR2 FQNEAQ. The CDR3 runs 16 residues. V trimming: 4 bases; J trimming: 8 bases; junction bases outside the gene matches: 15. CDR3: CASSYFARDRGRGYTF. The CDR3, as DNA: TGTGCCAGCAGCTATTTCGCCCGCGACAGGGGTCGCGGCTACACCTTC.

This chain uses TRBV5-1 with TRBJ1-1, with D maybe TRBD1 (5 bases). The CDR3 loop spans 15 amino acids. Per germline, CDR1 SGHRS and CDR2 YFSETQ. The V end lost 4 bases, the J end lost 1 base, and 14 bases lay between the germline ends. The CDR3 nucleotides read TGCGCCAGCAGCCCACTTGCCACAGGGAACACTGAAGCTTTCTTT. Amino acid sequence: CASSPLATGNTEAFF.

This clone is a singleton in its sample. The chain recombines TRBV6-1 with TRBJ1-1; D is uncertain. This CDR3 has 14 residues. V dropped 0 bases and J dropped 3 bases, with 8 bases sitting between them. The germline V gene encodes CDR1 MNHNS and CDR2 SASEGT. This CDR3 reads CASSEAAGDTEAFF. DNA for the CDR3: TGTGCCAGCAGTGAAGCCGCAGGAGACACTGAAGCTTTCTTT.

The rearrangement uses TRBV27 and TRBJ1-1; D remains ambiguous. V lost 3 bases to trimming and J lost 4 bases, with 12 bases between them. From germline, CDR1 is MNHEY and CDR2 SMNVEV (reference sequence). This CDR3 has 14 amino acids. CDR3 loop: CASSFRAGSTEAFF. The CDR3 bases are TGTGCCAGCAGTTTTAGGGCTGGGAGCACTGAAGCTTTCTTT.

V usage is TRBV11-2 and J usage is TRBJ1-5; TRBD1 might be the D (6 bases). The CDR3 covers 17 residues. V shed 5 bases and J shed 0 bases, with 17 bases lying between them. Germline CDR1 reads SGHAT; CDR2 reads FQNNGV. Here the CDR3 DNA reads TGTGCCAGCAGCCAGACAGGACAGCTCTATAGCAATCAGCCCCAGCATTTT. Translating it yields CASSQTGQLYSNQPQHF.

The gene calls are TRBV6-1 and TRBJ1-1; D gene uncertain. The ends were cut back, 7 bases at V and 1 base at J, with 10 bases in the middle. This CDR3 is built from 13 residues. Germline CDR1 MNHNS, CDR2 SASEGT. In DNA, the CDR3 is TGTGCCAGCACCCGCCCGGGGAACACTGAAGCTTTCTTT. It translates to CASTRPGNTEAFF.

The chain is built from TRBV9 and TRBJ1-3; no firm D call. V lost 0 bases to trimming and J lost 3 bases, with 7 bases between them. Per the germline V gene, CDR1 is SGDLS and CDR2 is YYNGEE. There are 14 residues in the CDR3. The CDR3 reads CASSVAGFGNTIYF. DNA for the CDR3: TGTGCCAGCAGCGTAGCAGGCTTTGGAAACACCATATATTTT.

The rearrangement uses TRBV18 and TRBJ2-7; D gene unclear. V was pared by 6 bases and J by 5 bases, with 17 bases between. CDR1 and CDR2 (germline): KGHSH, LQKENI. The CDR3 loop spans 14 amino acids. The CDR3 nucleotides are TGTGCCAGCTCCCTACAATGGGGTCGCGACGAGCAGTACTTC. It codes for CASSLQWGRDEQYF.

The chain's CDR3 is CSVEAGNYNEQFF. In nucleotides, the CDR3 is TGCAGCGTTGAGGCGGGGAACTACAATGAGCAGTTCTTC. The chain links TRBV29-1 to TRBJ2-1, with TRBD2 as a possible D gene (6 bases). The CDR3 spans 13 residues. Germline CDR1 is SQVTM and CDR2 is ANQGSEA. V was clipped by 3 bases and J by 3 bases, with 9 bases between them.

V usage is TRBV7-2 and J usage is TRBJ2-3; D remains ambiguous. The germline V gene encodes CDR1 SGHTA and CDR2 FQGNSA. The V gene lost 0 bases and the J gene lost 0 bases, with 7 bases spanning the gap. This CDR3 comprises 15 residues. The CDR3 DNA follows: TGTGCCAGCAGCTTAGCGGTCGGAAGCACAGATACGCAGTATTTT. Protein: CASSLAVGSTDTQYF.

V usage is TRBV9 and J usage is TRBJ2-5; 7 nucleotides line up with TRBD1. This CDR3 is built from 17 residues. The germline V gene has CDR1 SGDLS and CDR2 YYNGEE. The V gene end was trimmed by 0 bases and the J gene end by 1 base; junction bases not matched to a gene: 9. For the CDR3, the DNA is TGTGCCAGCAGCGTAGGGCGACAGGGTGGGAGCCAAGAGACCCAGTACTTC. This translates into CASSVGRQGGSQETQYF.

The chain combines TRBV7-9 with TRBJ2-3, with 8 bases lining up with TRBD2. Unmatched junction bases numbered 9, after V lost 5 bases and J lost 2 bases. The CDR3 spans 16 residues. Germline-derived CDR1 and CDR2 are SEHNR and FQNEAQ (reference sequence). The CDR3 DNA follows: TGTGCCAGCAGCCCCGGACTAGCAGTATTCACAGATACGCAGTATTTT. Its protein is CASSPGLAVFTDTQYF. Full variable domain (rest looked up from reference TRBV7-9 and TRBJ2-3): DTGVSQNPRHKITKRGQNVTFRCDPISEHNRLYWYRQTLGQGPEFLTYFQNEAQLEKSRLLSDRFSAERPKGSFSTLEIQRTEQGDSAMYLCASSPGLAVFTDTQYFGPGTRLTVL.

The chain joins TRBV7-2 to TRBJ1-6; D is unresolved. V shed 1 base and J shed 11 bases, with 12 bases lying between them. Looked up from germline, CDR1 is SGHTA and CDR2 is FQGNSA. The CDR3 covers 14 residues. The CDR3 region has the DNA TGTGCCAGCAGCTTAGGGCCCGCCACGGCACCCCTCCACTTT. Protein product: CASSLGPATAPLHF. The full variable domain, rest sourced from reference TRBV7-2 and TRBJ1-6, is GAGVSQSPSNKVTEKGKDVELRCDPISGHTALYWYRQSLGQGLEFLIYFQGNSAPDKSGLPSDRFSAERTGGSVSTLTIQRTQQEDSAVYLCASSLGPATAPLHFGNGTRLTVT.

The genes are TRBV6-5 and TRBJ1-2, with 8 bases that match TRBD1. This CDR3 is built from 15 residues. J lost 0 bases, V lost 6 bases, and 6 bases had no gene match. The germline V gene encodes CDR1 MNHEY and CDR2 SVGAGI. DNA of the CDR3: TGTGCCAGCAGGGACCCACAGGGGGCTAACTATGGCTACACCTTC. Translating it yields CASRDPQGANYGYTF.

The chain couples TRBV4-1 to TRBJ1-5, with D possibly matching TRBD1 (5 bases). Trimming shortened V by 3 bases and J by 5 bases, and 17 bases separated the two germline ends. The CDR3 covers 16 residues. Germline V gives CDR1 MGHRA, CDR2 YSYEKL. The CDR3 nucleotides are TGCGCCAGCAGCCATGTCGATGGGCAGGGCGATCAGCCCCAGCATTTT. Its translation is CASSHVDGQGDQPQHF.

This sequence joins TRBV10-3 and TRBJ1-4, with D possibly matching TRBD1 (5 bases). Trimming removed 3 bases from V and 8 bases from J, with 10 bases in between. This CDR3 has 13 amino acids. Germline V gene data show CDR1 as ENHRY and CDR2 as SYGVKD. CDR3 DNA: TGTGCCATCAGTGAAGGGGTAGAGGAAAAACTGTTTTTT. Protein: CAISEGVEEKLFF.

The chain joins TRBV5-1 to TRBJ2-3; 10 bases are a match to TRBD2. V shed 4 bases and J 6 bases; nucleotides not matched to a gene: 8. Per germline, CDR1 SGHRS and CDR2 YFSETQ. This CDR3 comprises 15 residues. CDR3 amino acids: CASSRSSGSGDTQYF. The CDR3 coding sequence is TGCGCCAGCAGCCGATCTAGCGGGAGCGGGGATACGCAGTATTTT.

V usage is TRBV9 and J usage is TRBJ2-7; D ambiguous. Germline lookup yields CDR1 SGDLS and CDR2 YYNGEE. V dropped 4 bases and J dropped 0 bases, with 14 bases sitting between them. CDR3 length equals 15 residues. For the CDR3, the DNA is TGTGCCAGCAGCCCCAGTGGCAGTTACTCCTACGAGCAGTACTTC. As protein: CASSPSGSYSYEQYF.

This chain links TRBV7-2 with TRBJ2-7; D call uncertain. Between the trimmed V and J ends, which lost 3 bases and 4 bases, there was a span of 7 bases. Germline CDR1 SGHTA, CDR2 FQGNSA. This CDR3 has 12 amino acids. The CDR3 nucleotides are TGTGCCAGCAGCTTCATCTCGTACGAGCAGTACTTC. Amino acids: CASSFISYEQYF.

The rearrangement uses TRBV6-1 and TRBJ2-7; 10 nucleotides match TRBD2. Germline CDR1 MNHNS, CDR2 SASEGT. The length of the CDR3 is 15 residues. The ends lost 1 base at V and 2 bases at J; junction bases unmatched: 2. This CDR3 reads CASSEGTSGAYEQYF. The CDR3 region has the DNA TGTGCCAGCAGTGAAGGGACTAGCGGTGCCTACGAGCAGTACTTC.

V gene TRBV5-1 combines with J gene TRBJ2-1, with 9 bases aligning to TRBD2. There are 16 residues in the CDR3. V dropped 1 base and J dropped 7; count of bases not matched to a gene: 9. The germline V gene has CDR1 SGHRS and CDR2 YFSETQ. CDR3 sequence (DNA): TGCGCCAGCAGCTTGTGGGCGGGGACTAGCAGGAATGAGCAGTTCTTC. It codes for CASSLWAGTSRNEQFF.

In DNA, the CDR3 is TGCGCCAGCAGCTTAGGACCCATCACCCTTGGGGCCAACGTCCTGACTTTC. Protein: CASSLGPITLGANVLTF. The rearrangement links TRBV5-1 to TRBJ2-6; no firm D call. This CDR3 contains 17 residues. Germline V CDR1 and CDR2: SGHRS, YFSETQ. V lost 2 bases, J lost 3 bases, and 15 bases lay in between. The variable domain in full, completed from reference TRBV5-1 and TRBJ2-6, reads KAGVTQTPRYLIKTRGQQVTLSCSPISGHRSVSWYQQTPGQGLQFLFEYFSETQRNKGNFPGRFSGRQFSNSRSEMNVSTLELGDSALYLCASSLGPITLGANVLTFGAGSRLTVL.